This T cell receptor (beta chain) derives from a study of blood T cell repertoires in COVID-19. Germline CDR1 SQVTM, CDR2 ANQGSEA. V shed 7 bases, J shed 7 bases, and the junction held 11 bases outside the gene matches. CDR3 size: 13 residues. Sequencing was performed with immunoSEQ multiplex PCR; in TCRdb, only in-frame clones are kept and a portion is missing. The sample consists of 90,000 to 140,000 clones, roughly four fifths of them appearing once. This clone was seen only a few times. Input material: peripheral blood. The rearrangement uses TRBV29-1 and TRBJ1-2, with 8 nucleotides matching TRBD1. This TCR was sampled from a woman of 80 years or more with acute or convalescent COVID-19. As DNA, the CDR3 is TGCAGCGCCGACTACGGACAGGGTGGTGGCTACACCTTC. This sequence encodes CSADYGQGGGYTF.